One and the same sample provided the 10 T cell receptor beta chains below, sequenced in a study of identical twins. From the 5' RACE reads, TCRdb called clonotypes with MiXCR, one entry per CDR3 protein. The sample lists around 1.7 million distinct CDR3 sequences, under 35% seen once, with roughly 0.3% in the top ten. Material: cord blood. These receptors were taken from a newborn girl in good health.

On this clonotype: A read error may explain this, as a much larger clone is one base away. The chain combines TRBV29-1 with TRBJ1-2, with D unclear. Per germline, CDR1 SQVTM and CDR2 ANQGSEA. The ends were cut back, 7 bases at V and 2 bases at J, with 17 bases in the middle. The CDR3 is 14 amino acids. The CDR3 here is CSADPWPANYGYTF. The CDR3 nucleotides are TGCAGCGCTGATCCGTGGCCGGCGAACTATGGCTACACCTTC.

J is TRBJ2-3 and V is TRBV12-3 or TRBV12-4; 7 bases agree with TRBD2. CDR3 length: 16 residues. V was pared by 1 base and J by 8 bases, with 12 bases of the junction left unmatched. The CDR3 sequence: CASSLVVGGAAGTQYF. CDR3 sequence (DNA): TGTGCCAGCAGTTTAGTGGTGGGAGGGGCCGCAGGTACGCAGTATTTT.

The chain employs TRBV6-1 and TRBJ1-2; D call uncertain. This CDR3 contains 12 residues. CDR1 and CDR2 (germline): MNHNS, SASEGT. Trimming took 2 bases from V and 13 from J, leaving 14 bases between them. In nucleotides, the CDR3 is TGTGCCAGCAGTGAATCTCTAGGCCCCGGCACCTTC. Translating it yields CASSESLGPGTF.

The gene calls are TRBV3-1 and TRBJ2-3; 12 bases are shared with TRBD2. This CDR3 contains 17 residues. V was clipped by 0 bases and J by 7 bases; unmatched bases: 8. The V gene's germline CDR1 is LGHDT and CDR2 YNNKEL (reference sequence). CDR3 sequence: CASSQEGLAGGPHTQYF. DNA for the CDR3: TGTGCCAGCAGCCAAGAGGGGCTAGCGGGGGGGCCTCATACGCAGTATTTT.

This clonotype was observed a handful of times. The rearrangement uses TRBV7-8 and TRBJ2-3, with D unclear. This CDR3 is built from 15 residues. Germline CDR1 SGHVS, CDR2 FQNEAQ. Trimming took 4 bases from V and 7 from J, leaving 18 bases between them. The CDR3 DNA is TGTGCCAGCAGCTCATCCTGGACCGACGTGAATACGCAGTATTTT. It is translated as CASSSSWTDVNTQYF.

The sample holds a few counts of this clonotype. V is TRBV5-8 and J is TRBJ1-2, with D perhaps TRBD1 (6 bases). The CDR3 length is 14 residues. The germline CDR1 and CDR2 sequences are SGHTS and YDEGEE. V shed 4 bases and J shed 5 bases, with 15 bases lying between them. CDR3 nucleotide sequence: TGTGCCAGCAGCGCCGCCGGGGGCGGTTATGGCTACACCTTC. Translating it yields CASSAAGGGYGYTF.

The table lists this clonotype with a few counts. This chain links TRBV4-1 with TRBJ1-5; no firm D call. The V gene's germline CDR1 is MGHRA and CDR2 YSYEKL. This CDR3 has 13 residues. Trimming removed 4 bases from V and 3 bases from J, with 7 bases in between. The chain's CDR3 is CASSRVLNQPQHF. The CDR3 bases are TGCGCCAGCAGCCGGGTCCTCAATCAGCCCCAGCATTTT.

Only a few counts were recorded for this clonotype. V and J are TRBV7-2 and TRBJ1-2; D gene ambiguous. CDR1 and CDR2 (germline): SGHTA, FQGNSA. CDR3 length: 13 residues. V lost 1 base to trimming and J lost 4 bases, with 7 bases between them. In nucleotides, the CDR3 is TGTGCCAGCAGCTTAGTGTCTTTCTATGGCTACACCTTC. Translation: CASSLVSFYGYTF.

This clonotype has ten or more counts. This chain joins TRBV5-1 and TRBJ2-1, with 11 bases that match TRBD2. CDR3 length: 16 residues. CDR1 and CDR2 from the germline V gene are SGHRS and YFSETQ. The ends lost 2 bases at V and 4 bases at J; junction bases unmatched: 5. This CDR3 is CASSFIAGGPYNEQFF. For the CDR3, the DNA is TGCGCCAGCAGCTTTATAGCGGGGGGGCCATACAATGAGCAGTTCTTC. The full variable domain, its missing parts supplied by reference TRBV5-1 and TRBJ2-1, is KAGVTQTPRYLIKTRGQQVTLSCSPISGHRSVSWYQQTPGQGLQFLFEYFSETQRNKGNFPGRFSGRQFSNSRSEMNVSTLELGDSALYLCASSFIAGGPYNEQFFGPGTRLTVL.

This chain uses TRBV7-9 with TRBJ2-3; 8 bases agree with TRBD1. The CDR3 has 14 residues. With V trimmed by 6 bases and J by 4 bases, 6 bases remained unmatched. Looked up from germline, CDR1 is SEHNR and CDR2 is FQNEAQ (reference sequence). This CDR3 reads CASSRRGRSDTQYF. The CDR3, as DNA: TGTGCCAGCAGTCGCAGGGGGCGCTCAGATACGCAGTATTTT.